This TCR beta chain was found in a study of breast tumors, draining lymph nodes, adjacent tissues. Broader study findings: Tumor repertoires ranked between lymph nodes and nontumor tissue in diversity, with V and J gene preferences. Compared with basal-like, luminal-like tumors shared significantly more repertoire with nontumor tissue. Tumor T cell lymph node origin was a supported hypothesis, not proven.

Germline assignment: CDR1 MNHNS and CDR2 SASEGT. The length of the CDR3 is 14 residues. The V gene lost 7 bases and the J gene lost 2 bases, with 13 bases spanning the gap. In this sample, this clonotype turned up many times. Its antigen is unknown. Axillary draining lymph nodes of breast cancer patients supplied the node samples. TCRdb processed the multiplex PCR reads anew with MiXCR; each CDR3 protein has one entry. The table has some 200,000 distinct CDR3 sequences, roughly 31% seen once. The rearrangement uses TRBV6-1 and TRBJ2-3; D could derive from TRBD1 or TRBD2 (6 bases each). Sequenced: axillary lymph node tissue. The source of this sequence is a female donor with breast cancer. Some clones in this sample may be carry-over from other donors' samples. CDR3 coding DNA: TGTGCCAGCACTCCGGGGGCGTACACAGATACGCAGTATTTT. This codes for CASTPGAYTDTQYF.